The 14 T cell receptor beta chains given below trace back to one sample, sequenced in a study of OX40 agonist ivuxolimab in advanced cancers. Sequencing used immunoSEQ multiplex PCR; TCRdb keeps in-frame clones, though not all of them. The sample consists of 60,000 to 80,000 clones, 70% to 80% of them appearing once. Sequences were derived from CD4+ or CD8+ T cells sorted from blood, sampled in a trial of the OX40 agonist ivuxolimab. These receptors were collected from an adult with an advanced solid tumor such as melanoma, head and neck, liver or kidney cancer.

The CDR3 here is CASSSLAGDGYGYTF. The CDR3 bases are TGTGCCAGCAGTTCCTTAGCGGGGGACGGCTATGGCTACACCTTC. V gene TRBV6-5 combines with J gene TRBJ1-2, with D tentatively TRBD1 (5 bases). Germline V CDR1 and CDR2: MNHEY, SVGAGI. This CDR3 has 15 amino acids. V was shortened by 4 bases and J by 4 bases, with 16 bases between the two germline ends.

This chain uses TRBV2 with TRBJ1-3; the D is unclear. CDR1 SNHLY and CDR2 FYNNEI come from the germline V gene. Trimming removed 7 bases from V and 2 bases from J, with 15 bases in between. The CDR3 totals 15 residues. This CDR3 is CASTGGRLAGNTIYF. The CDR3 nucleotides read TGTGCCAGCACCGGCGGCCGCCTTGCTGGAAACACCATATATTTT.

This clone was seen only a few times. The chain combines TRBV28 with TRBJ2-7; the D gene is possibly TRBD2 (6 bases). Trimming left V 8 bases short and J 7 bases short, with 21 bases between. This CDR3 region has 14 residues. Per germline, CDR1 MDHEN and CDR2 SYDVKM. DNA for the CDR3: TGTGCCAGCGGGGGGTGGGACCCCTCTGAGGAGCAGTACTTC. This codes for CASGGWDPSEEQYF.

The chain employs TRBV2 and TRBJ1-2; no definite D call. V was shortened by 7 bases and J by 6 bases, with 18 bases between the two germline ends. This CDR3 spans 14 amino acids. Germline V CDR1 and CDR2: SNHLY, FYNNEI. The CDR3 is CASKVTPPDNGYTF. The DNA for the CDR3 is TGTGCCAGCAAGGTGACGCCGCCTGATAATGGCTACACCTTC. Looking up the rest from reference TRBV2 and TRBJ1-2 gives the full variable domain: EPEVTQTPSHQVTQMGQEVILRCVPISNHLYFYWYRQILGQKVEFLVSFYNNEISEKSEIFDDQFSVERPDGSNFTLKIRSTKLEDSAMYFCASKVTPPDNGYTFGSGTRLTVV.

The genes are TRBV7-6 and TRBJ2-3, with D possibly TRBD1 on 5 matching bases. Trimming removed 2 bases at V and 2 bases at J, with 11 bases between. The CDR3 is 15 amino acids. CDR1 and CDR2 from the germline V gene are SGHVS and FNYEAQ. The CDR3 protein is CASSLWGGTTDTQYF. CDR3 nucleotides: TGTGCCAGCAGCTTATGGGGCGGAACCACAGATACGCAGTATTTT.

The chain joins TRBV2 to TRBJ2-1, with 7 bases matching TRBD1. Losses at the gene ends were 6 bases for V and 8 bases for J; bases not matched to a gene: 13. CDR1 is SNHLY, CDR2 FYNNEI, per germline. This CDR3 contains 15 residues. CDR3 residues: CASSAGQVSGDEQFF. The CDR3 DNA reads as TGTGCCAGCAGCGCTGGACAGGTCTCAGGAGATGAGCAGTTCTTC.

This chain links TRBV15 with TRBJ1-1, with D maybe TRBD1 (5 bases). Germline loops: CDR1 LNHNV, CDR2 YYDKDF (reference sequence). Trimming pared 0 bases from V and 0 bases from J, leaving 11 bases between. CDR3 length: 16 residues. The CDR3 here is CATSRETVDMNTEAFF. Written as DNA, the CDR3 is TGTGCCACCAGCAGAGAGACAGTCGATATGAACACTGAAGCTTTCTTT.

The gene calls are TRBV27 and TRBJ1-3, with no clear D. This CDR3 is 14 amino acids long. The germline V gene has CDR1 MNHEY and CDR2 SMNVEV (reference sequence). V gave up 8 bases and J gave up 0 bases, with 11 bases separating them. The CDR3 nucleotides are TGTGCCAGCCGTACCTTGGGCTCTGGAAACACCATATATTTT. Its protein product is CASRTLGSGNTIYF.

The rearrangement uses TRBV29-1 and TRBJ1-2, with 7 bases that match TRBD1. Germline V lookup: CDR1 SQVTM, CDR2 ANQGSEA. This CDR3 has 14 amino acids. Trimming at V came to 6 bases and at J to 4 bases, leaving 11 bases not matched to a gene. Written as DNA, the CDR3 is TGCAGCGTGCAAACAGGGGATCGGTCCTATGGCTACACCTTC. This translates into CSVQTGDRSYGYTF.

The CDR3 DNA sequence: TGTGCCAGCTCAACACGGGGGGACACCGGGGAGCTGTTTTTT. The encoded protein is CASSTRGDTGELFF. The chain has TRBV18 and TRBJ2-2, with 7 bases aligning to TRBD2. Germline CDR1 and CDR2: KGHSH and LQKENI. V shed 5 bases and J 3 bases; nucleotides not matched to a gene: 3. The CDR3 sequence is 14 residues long.

The V gene is TRBV11-2, the J gene TRBJ2-7, with 8 bases matching TRBD2. Germline values: CDR1 SGHAT, CDR2 FQNNGV. The CDR3 totals 14 residues. J lost 5 bases, V lost 3 bases, and 6 bases had no gene match. CDR3 residues: CASSFRGGLDEQYF. In DNA, the CDR3 is TGTGCCAGCAGCTTCCGGGGGGGCCTGGACGAGCAGTACTTC.

CDR3 sequence (DNA): TGTGCCAGCAGCTTAGGTCTGGGGAGGAACACTGAAGCTTTCTTT. It specifies CASSLGLGRNTEAFF. V is TRBV7-9 and J is TRBJ1-1; no clear D gene. Per germline, CDR1 SEHNR and CDR2 FQNEAQ (reference sequence). V lost 1 base to trimming and J lost 1 base, with 10 bases between them. The CDR3 contains 15 residues.

The V call is TRBV7-3, the J call TRBJ2-5; 8 nucleotides agree with TRBD1. V lost 5 bases, J lost 5 bases, and 7 bases stayed unmatched. The length of the CDR3 is 14 residues. In germline, CDR1 is SGHTA, CDR2 FQGTGA. The CDR3 DNA reads TGTGCCAGCAGCCCTGGACAGGGTCGGGAGACCCAGTACTTC. This encodes CASSPGQGRETQYF. Combining the CDR3 with reference TRBV7-3 and TRBJ2-5 gives the whole variable domain GAGVSQTPSNKVTEKGKYVELRCDPISGHTALYWYRQSLGQGPEFLIYFQGTGAADDSGLPNDRFFAVRPEGSVSTLKIQRTERGDSAVYLCASSPGQGRETQYFGPGTRLLVL.

The V and J genes are TRBV7-6 and TRBJ2-7; 10 nucleotides agree with TRBD2. V lost 4 bases, J lost 5 bases, and 11 bases stayed unmatched. This CDR3 comprises 16 residues. The germline V gene encodes CDR1 SGHVS and CDR2 FNYEAQ. The CDR3 spells CASSSNLGLARNEQYF. The CDR3 DNA sequence: TGTGCCAGCAGCTCGAACTTGGGACTAGCGAGAAACGAGCAGTACTTC.